Reported below is one T cell receptor beta chain. Its cognate antigen is unknown. The sample is drawn from a study of cytomegalovirus exposure and HLA in healthy donors. Overall study findings and caveats: CMV serostatus was the sole immune exposure data available.

It was with 60 Vbeta and 13 Jbeta primers that the PCR ran. Sequenced by immunoSEQ multiplex PCR; TCRdb stores in-frame clones only, minus some. Of roughly 190,000 clones listed, around 82% are singletons. This CDR3 has 13 amino acids. Trimming removed 4 bases from V and 11 bases from J, with 14 bases in between. The V gene's germline CDR1 is SGHTA and CDR2 FQGTGA. Sequencing used PBMCs. V gene TRBV7-3 combines with J gene TRBJ2-2, with D perhaps TRBD2 (6 bases). This receptor was identified in a man aged 35 to 55 in good health and CMV-seropositive. This CDR3 reads CASSSDYLGELFF. DNA of the CDR3: TGTGCCAGCAGCTCGGACTACTTAGGAGAGCTGTTTTTT.